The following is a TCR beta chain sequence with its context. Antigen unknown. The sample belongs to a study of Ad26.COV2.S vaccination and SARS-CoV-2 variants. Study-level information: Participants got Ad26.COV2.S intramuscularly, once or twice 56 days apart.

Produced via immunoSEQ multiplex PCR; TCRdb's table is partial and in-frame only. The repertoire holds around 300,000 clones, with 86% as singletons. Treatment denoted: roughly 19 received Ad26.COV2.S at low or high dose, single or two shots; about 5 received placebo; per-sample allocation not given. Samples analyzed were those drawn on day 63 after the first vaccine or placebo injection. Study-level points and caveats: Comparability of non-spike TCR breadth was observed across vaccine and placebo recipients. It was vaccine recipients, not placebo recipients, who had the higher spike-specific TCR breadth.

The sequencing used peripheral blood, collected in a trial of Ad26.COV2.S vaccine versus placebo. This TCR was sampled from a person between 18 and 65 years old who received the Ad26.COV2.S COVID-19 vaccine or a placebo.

This CDR3 is CASSFGGGLYSNYGYTF. In DNA, the CDR3 is TGTGCCAGCAGTTTTGGAGGGGGCTTATATTCTAACTATGGCTACACCTTC. This chain connects TRBV28 to TRBJ1-2; TRBD1 matches 7 bases. Germline V gene lookup returns CDR1 MDHEN and CDR2 SYDVKM. V was pared by 3 bases and J by 0 bases, with 10 bases of the junction left unmatched. The CDR3 consists of 17 residues.